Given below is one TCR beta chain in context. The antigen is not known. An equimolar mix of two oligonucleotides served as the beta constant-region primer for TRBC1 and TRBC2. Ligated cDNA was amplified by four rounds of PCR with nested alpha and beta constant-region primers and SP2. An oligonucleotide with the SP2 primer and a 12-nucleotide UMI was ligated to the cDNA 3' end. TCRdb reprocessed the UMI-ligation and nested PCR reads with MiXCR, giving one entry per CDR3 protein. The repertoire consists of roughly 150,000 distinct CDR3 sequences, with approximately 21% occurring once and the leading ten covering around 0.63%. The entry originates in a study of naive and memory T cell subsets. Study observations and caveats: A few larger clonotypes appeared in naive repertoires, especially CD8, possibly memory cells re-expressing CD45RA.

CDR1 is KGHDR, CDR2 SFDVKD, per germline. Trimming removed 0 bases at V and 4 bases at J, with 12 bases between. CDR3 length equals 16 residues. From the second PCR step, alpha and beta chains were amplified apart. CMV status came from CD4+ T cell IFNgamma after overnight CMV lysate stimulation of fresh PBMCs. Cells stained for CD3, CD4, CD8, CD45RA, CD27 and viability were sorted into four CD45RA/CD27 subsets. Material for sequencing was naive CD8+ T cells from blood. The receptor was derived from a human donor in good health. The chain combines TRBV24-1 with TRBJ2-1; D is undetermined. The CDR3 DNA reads TGTGCCACCAGTGATTTGGGTCCTCACGGTTACAATGAGCAGTTCTTC. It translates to CATSDLGPHGYNEQFF.